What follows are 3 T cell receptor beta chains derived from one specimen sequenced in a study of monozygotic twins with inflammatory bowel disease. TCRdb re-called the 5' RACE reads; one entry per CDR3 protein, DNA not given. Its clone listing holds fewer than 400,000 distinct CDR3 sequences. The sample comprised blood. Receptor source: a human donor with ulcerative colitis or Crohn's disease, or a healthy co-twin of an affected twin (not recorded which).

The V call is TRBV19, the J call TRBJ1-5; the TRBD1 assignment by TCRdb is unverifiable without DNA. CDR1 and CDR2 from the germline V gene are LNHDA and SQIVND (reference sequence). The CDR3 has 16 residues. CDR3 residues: CASRTGTGGRVQPQHF.

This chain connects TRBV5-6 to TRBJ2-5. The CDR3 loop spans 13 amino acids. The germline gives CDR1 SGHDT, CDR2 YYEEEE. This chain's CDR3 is CASSLVTEETQYF.

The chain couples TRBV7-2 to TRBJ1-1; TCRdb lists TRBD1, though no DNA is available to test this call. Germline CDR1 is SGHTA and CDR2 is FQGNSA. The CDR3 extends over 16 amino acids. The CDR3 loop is CASSSLITGGGTEAFF.